This TCR beta chain was sequenced during a study of blood T cells in healthy people across ages. Together with a sample-barcoded 5' primer, a J-beta primer mix was included in a second PCR lasting about 7 to 11 cycles. TCRdb reanalysed the 5' RACE reads using MiXCR and keeps one entry per CDR3 protein. The table records around 900,000 distinct CDR3 sequences, roughly 50% of them present only once. About this clonotype itself: Its antigen is currently unknown.

This CDR3 spans 18 amino acids. J lost 4 bases, V lost 0 bases, and 8 bases had no gene match. Germline CDR1 is SGHRS and CDR2 is YFSETQ. Study-wide results and limits: Per million T cells, TCR beta diversity dropped roughly linearly as age increased. Strong correlation linked observed beta diversity and percent naive T cells. Possibly confounding the expanded clonotype changes was the fact that donor CMV status was unknown.

Isolating PBMCs gave at least 6 million of these cells per sample. Material for sequencing was blood. The source is a woman in her fifties or sixties in good health. The chain combines TRBV5-1 with TRBJ2-5; 14 bases align to TRBD2. The CDR3 DNA is TGCGCCAGCAGCTTGGAGGGGACTAGCGGGAGTTTTGGAGAGACCCAGTACTTC. Translating gives CASSLEGTSGSFGETQYF.